The source of this T cell receptor beta chain is a study of blood T cells in healthy people across ages. Study-level points and caveats: Long-lived donors exceeded aged donors in naive CD4+ cells and diversity.

For the second PCR, which ran for roughly 6 to 12 cycles, a sample-barcoded 5' primer and a J-beta primer mix were used. Researchers report that each sample yielded at least 2.5 million CDR3-containing paired-end reads. Each CDR3 protein gets one entry after TCRdb re-called the 5' RACE reads with MiXCR. The sample carries around 800,000 distinct CDR3 sequences, around a quarter recorded once. J gave up 4 bases and V 3 bases, and 4 bases lay outside the gene matches. Per the germline V gene, CDR1 is SGHTA and CDR2 is FQGNSA. This CDR3 is built from 15 residues. Comments on this clonotype: Antigen unknown.

These sequences were also reported in another study, on T cells of mothers and their children.

The sequence derives from a boy between 10 and 17 years old in good health. The chain links TRBV7-2 to TRBJ2-1, with 9 bases matching TRBD2. The specimen sequenced was blood. CDR3 sequence reads: CASSFASGVYNEQFF. For the CDR3, the DNA is TGTGCCAGCAGCTTTGCTAGCGGGGTTTACAATGAGCAGTTCTTC.